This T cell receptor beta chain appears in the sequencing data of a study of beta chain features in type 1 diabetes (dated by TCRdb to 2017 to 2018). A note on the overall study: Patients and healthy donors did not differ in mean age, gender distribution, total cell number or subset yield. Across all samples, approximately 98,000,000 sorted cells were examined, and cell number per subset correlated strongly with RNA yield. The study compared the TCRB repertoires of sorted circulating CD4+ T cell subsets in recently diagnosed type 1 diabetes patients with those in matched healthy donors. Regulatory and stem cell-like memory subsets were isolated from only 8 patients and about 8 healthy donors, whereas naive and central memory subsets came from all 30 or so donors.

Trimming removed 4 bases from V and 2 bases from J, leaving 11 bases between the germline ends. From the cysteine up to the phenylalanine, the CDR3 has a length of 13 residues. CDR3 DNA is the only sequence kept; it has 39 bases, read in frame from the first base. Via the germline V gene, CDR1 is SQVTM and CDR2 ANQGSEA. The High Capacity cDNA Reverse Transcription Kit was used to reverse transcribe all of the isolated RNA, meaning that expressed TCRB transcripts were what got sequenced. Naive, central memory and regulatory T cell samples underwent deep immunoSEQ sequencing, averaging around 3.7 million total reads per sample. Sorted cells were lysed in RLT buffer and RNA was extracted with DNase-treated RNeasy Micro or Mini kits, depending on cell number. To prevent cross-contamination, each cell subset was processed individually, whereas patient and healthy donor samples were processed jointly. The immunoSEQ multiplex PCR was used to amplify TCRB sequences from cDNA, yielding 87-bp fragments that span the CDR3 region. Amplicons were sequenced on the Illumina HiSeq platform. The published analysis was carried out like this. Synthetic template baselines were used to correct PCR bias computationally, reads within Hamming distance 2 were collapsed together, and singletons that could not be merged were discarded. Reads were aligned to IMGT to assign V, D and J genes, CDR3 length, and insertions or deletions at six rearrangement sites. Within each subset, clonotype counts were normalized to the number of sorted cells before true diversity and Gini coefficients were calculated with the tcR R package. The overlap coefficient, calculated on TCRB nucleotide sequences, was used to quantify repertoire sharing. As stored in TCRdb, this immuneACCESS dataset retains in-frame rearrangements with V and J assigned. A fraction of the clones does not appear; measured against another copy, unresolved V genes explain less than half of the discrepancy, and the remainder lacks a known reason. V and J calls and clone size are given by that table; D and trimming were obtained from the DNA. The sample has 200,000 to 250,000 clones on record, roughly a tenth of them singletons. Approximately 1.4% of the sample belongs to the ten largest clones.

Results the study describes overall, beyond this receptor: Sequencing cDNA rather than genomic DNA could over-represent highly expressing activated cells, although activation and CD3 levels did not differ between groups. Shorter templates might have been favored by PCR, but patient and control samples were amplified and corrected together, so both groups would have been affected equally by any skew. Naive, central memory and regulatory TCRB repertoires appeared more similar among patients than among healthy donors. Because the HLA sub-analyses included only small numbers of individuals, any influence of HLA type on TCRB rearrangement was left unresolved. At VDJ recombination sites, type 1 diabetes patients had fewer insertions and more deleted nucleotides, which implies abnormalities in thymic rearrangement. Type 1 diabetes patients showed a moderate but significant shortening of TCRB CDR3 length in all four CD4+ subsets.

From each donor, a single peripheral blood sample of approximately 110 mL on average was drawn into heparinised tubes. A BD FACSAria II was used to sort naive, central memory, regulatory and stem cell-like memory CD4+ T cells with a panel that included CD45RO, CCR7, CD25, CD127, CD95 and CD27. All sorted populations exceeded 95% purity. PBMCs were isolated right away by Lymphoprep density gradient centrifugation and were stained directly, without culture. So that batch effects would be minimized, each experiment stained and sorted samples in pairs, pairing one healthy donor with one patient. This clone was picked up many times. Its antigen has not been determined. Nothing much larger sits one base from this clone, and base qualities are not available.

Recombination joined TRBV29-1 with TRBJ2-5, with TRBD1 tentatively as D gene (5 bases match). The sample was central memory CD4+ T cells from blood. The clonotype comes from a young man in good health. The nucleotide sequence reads TGCAGCGTTGGGACATATTCGCAAGAGACCCAGTACTTC. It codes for CSVGTYSQETQYF.